Each of the 11 T cell receptor beta chains below was sequenced from the same sample in a study of T-cell memory formation after mild COVID-19. A single record per CDR3 protein comes from TCRdb applying MiXCR to the 5' RACE reads. The sample carries over 350,000 distinct CDR3 sequences, roughly 15% recorded once. Sequenced sample: PBMCs or a T cell subset sorted from them (not recorded which). These receptors were collected from a man aged 18 to 30 who had mild COVID-19 (a few samples of this study predate the infection). Cell type and time point are not known.

This sequence joins TRBV7-2 and TRBJ2-1; 10 bases align to TRBD2. The CDR3 has 13 residues. Germline V CDR1 and CDR2: SGHTA, FQGNSA. The junction had 5 bases not matched to a gene; V was cut back by 0 bases and J by 15 bases. In nucleotides, the CDR3 is TGTGCCAGCAGCTTAGCTAGCGGGGGGACCGGGTTCTTC. Encoded protein: CASSLASGGTGFF.

The rearrangement joins TRBV29-1 to TRBJ2-3, with 7 bases that match TRBD1. Germline V lookup: CDR1 SQVTM, CDR2 ANQGSEA. V was pared by 4 bases and J by 2 bases, with 9 bases of the junction left unmatched. The CDR3 is 15 residues long. The chain's CDR3 is CSVGATGIPTDTQYF. The DNA for the CDR3 is TGCAGCGTTGGTGCGACAGGGATCCCCACAGATACGCAGTATTTT.

The chain couples TRBV2 to TRBJ1-5; 7 positions agree with TRBD1. Trimming at V came to 3 bases and at J to 3 bases, leaving 8 bases not matched to a gene. The CDR3 extends over 16 amino acids. The germline V gene has CDR1 SNHLY and CDR2 FYNNEI. Here the CDR3 reads CASSDPGRGANQPQHF. The CDR3 DNA sequence: TGTGCCAGCAGTGACCCCGGCAGGGGGGCCAATCAGCCCCAGCATTTT.

CDR3 DNA: TGTGCCAGCAGGCCCCCTAACAATGAGCAGTTCTTC. Translated, it gives CASRPPNNEQFF. The chain recombines TRBV6-6 with TRBJ2-1; D not resolved. V was trimmed by 6 bases and J by 5 bases, leaving 8 bases between them. The V gene's germline CDR1 is MNHNY and CDR2 SVGAGI (reference sequence). The CDR3 sequence is 12 residues long.

This clonotype was detected many times. J is TRBJ2-7 and V is TRBV4-2; maybe TRBD2 (5 bases). With 0 bases removed from V and 2 bases from J, the gap between germline ends came to 8 bases. CDR1 is LGHNA and CDR2 is YNFKEQ in the germline V gene. The CDR3 has 14 residues. CDR3 DNA sequence: TGTGCCAGCAGCCAAGATCAGGAGGCCTACGAGCAGTACGTC. This gives the protein CASSQDQEAYEQYV.

The chain links TRBV29-1 to TRBJ2-1; 8 nucleotides align to TRBD2. V lost 0 bases to trimming and J lost 0 bases; unmatched junction nucleotides: 10. CDR3 size: 18 residues. Germline V gene data show CDR1 as SQVTM and CDR2 as ANQGSEA. The CDR3 region has the DNA TGCAGCGTTGAAGATGTCAGCGGGGGAAGGAGCTCCTACAATGAGCAGTTCTTC. Protein product: CSVEDVSGGRSSYNEQFF.

The chain has TRBV4-1 and TRBJ2-7, with TRBD2 matching 7 bases. Germline V gives CDR1 MGHRA, CDR2 YSYEKL. J was trimmed by 3 bases and V by 1 base; bases with no gene match: 6. The length of the CDR3 is 15 residues. The CDR3 sequence: CASSQGAGVYYEQYF. The DNA for the CDR3 is TGCGCCAGCAGCCAAGGGGCGGGGGTGTACTACGAGCAGTACTTC.

This clonotype was counted a few times. The V gene is TRBV5-4, the J gene TRBJ2-7; 7 nucleotides align to TRBD1. This CDR3 contains 13 residues. J gave up 7 bases and V 2 bases, and 6 bases lay outside the gene matches. Looked up from germline, CDR1 is SGHNT and CDR2 is YYREEE (reference sequence). The CDR3 here is CASSFKGAGEQYF. For the CDR3, the DNA is TGTGCCAGCAGCTTTAAGGGGGCGGGTGAGCAGTACTTC.

The chain employs TRBV19 and TRBJ1-6; 7 bases are a match to TRBD1. Germline CDR1 is LNHDA and CDR2 is SQIVND (reference sequence). The CDR3 runs 15 residues. The V gene end was trimmed by 7 bases and the J gene end by 7 bases; junction bases not matched to a gene: 10. CDR3 amino acids: CASKSADRTNSPLHF. For the CDR3, the DNA is TGTGCCAGTAAATCCGCGGACAGGACGAATTCACCCCTCCACTTT.

This clonotype was picked up a small number of times. The rearrangement joins TRBV12-3 or TRBV12-4 to TRBJ2-3; D may correspond to TRBD1 or TRBD2 (5 bases each). CDR3 length: 12 amino acids. Trimming left V 7 bases short and J 6 bases short, with 11 bases between. The CDR3 reads CASTVWGDTQYF. CDR3 coding DNA: TGTGCCAGCACCGTCTGGGGGGATACGCAGTATTTT.

The chain carries TRBV27 and TRBJ2-7; no firm D call. Trimming cost V 0 bases and J 6 bases, with 12 bases left between them. CDR1 and CDR2 from the germline V gene are MNHEY and SMNVEV (reference sequence). This CDR3 has 14 residues. The CDR3 loop reads CASSLSVGFGEQYF. DNA of the CDR3: TGTGCCAGCAGTTTATCAGTAGGGTTCGGCGAGCAGTACTTC.